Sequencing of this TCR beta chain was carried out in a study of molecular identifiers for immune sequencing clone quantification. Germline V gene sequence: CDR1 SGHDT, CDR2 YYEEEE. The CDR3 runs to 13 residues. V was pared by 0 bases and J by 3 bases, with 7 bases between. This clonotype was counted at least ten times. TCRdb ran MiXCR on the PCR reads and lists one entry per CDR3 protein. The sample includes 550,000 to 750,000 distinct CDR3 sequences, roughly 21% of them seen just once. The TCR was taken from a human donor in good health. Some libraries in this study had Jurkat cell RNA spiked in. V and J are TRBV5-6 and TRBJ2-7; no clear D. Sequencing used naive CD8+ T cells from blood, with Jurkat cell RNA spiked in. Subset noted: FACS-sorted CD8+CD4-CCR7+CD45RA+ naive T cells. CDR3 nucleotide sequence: TGTGCCAGCAGCTTGGCCAATGGCTACGAGCAGTACTTC. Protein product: CASSLANGYEQYF. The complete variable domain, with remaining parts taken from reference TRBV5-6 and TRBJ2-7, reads DAGVTQSPTHLIKTRGQQVTLRCSPKSGHDTVSWYQQALGQGPQFIFQYYEEEERQRGNFPDRFSGHQFPNYSSELNVNALLLGDSALYLCASSLANGYEQYFGPGTRLTVT.